The 2 T cell receptor beta chains presented below share a single source sample, sequenced in a study of cytomegalovirus exposure and HLA in healthy donors. Clones were read by immunoSEQ multiplex PCR, and TCRdb kept only the in-frame ones, dropping some. Of 100,000 to 150,000 clones listed, around nine tenths are singletons. The material sequenced was PBMCs. These receptors all stem from a man aged 25-45 years in good health and CMV-seronegative.

This clone was detected only once. The chain links TRBV5-4 to TRBJ2-7; weak D call: TRBD1 (5 bases). The CDR3 runs 15 residues. From germline, CDR1 is SGHNT and CDR2 YYREEE (reference sequence). V lost 2 bases and J 0 bases, leaving 12 bases between the germline ends. The CDR3 DNA reads TGTGCCAGCAGCTTAAGGGGCTACAACTCCTACGAGCAGTACTTC. As protein: CASSLRGYNSYEQYF.

The chain couples TRBV9 to TRBJ2-2; D gene ambiguous. The germline CDR1 and CDR2 sequences are SGDLS and YYNGEE. This CDR3 comprises 13 residues. Trimming shortened V by 4 bases and J by 5 bases, and 9 bases separated the two germline ends. The CDR3 nucleotides read TGTGCCAGCAGCCCCCGGTGGACCGGGGAGCTGTTTTTT. It codes for CASSPRWTGELFF.